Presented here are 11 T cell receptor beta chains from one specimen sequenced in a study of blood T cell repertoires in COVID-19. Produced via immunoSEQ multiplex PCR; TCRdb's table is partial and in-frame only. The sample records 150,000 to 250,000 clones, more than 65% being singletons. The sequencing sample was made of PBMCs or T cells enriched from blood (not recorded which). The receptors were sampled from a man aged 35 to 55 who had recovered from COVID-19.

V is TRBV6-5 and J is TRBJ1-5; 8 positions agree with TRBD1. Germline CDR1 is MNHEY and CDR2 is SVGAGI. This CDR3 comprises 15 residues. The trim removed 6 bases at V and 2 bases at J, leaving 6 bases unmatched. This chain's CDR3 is CASSLTTGGNQPQHF. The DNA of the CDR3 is TGTGCCAGCAGCTTGACGACAGGGGGCAATCAGCCCCAGCATTTT.

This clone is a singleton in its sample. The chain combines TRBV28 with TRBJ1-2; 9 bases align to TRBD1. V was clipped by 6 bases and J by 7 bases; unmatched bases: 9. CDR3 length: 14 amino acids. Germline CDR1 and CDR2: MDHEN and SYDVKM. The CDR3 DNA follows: TGTGCCAGCAGCGAATACAGGGGGCCTGGTGGCTACACCTTC. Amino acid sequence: CASSEYRGPGGYTF.

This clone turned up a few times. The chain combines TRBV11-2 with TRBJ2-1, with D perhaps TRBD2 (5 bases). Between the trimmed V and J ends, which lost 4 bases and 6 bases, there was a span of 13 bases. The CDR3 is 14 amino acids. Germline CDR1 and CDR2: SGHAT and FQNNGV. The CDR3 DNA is TGTGCCAGCAGCTCTTCGACTACCCCCAATGAGCAGTTCTTC. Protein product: CASSSSTTPNEQFF.

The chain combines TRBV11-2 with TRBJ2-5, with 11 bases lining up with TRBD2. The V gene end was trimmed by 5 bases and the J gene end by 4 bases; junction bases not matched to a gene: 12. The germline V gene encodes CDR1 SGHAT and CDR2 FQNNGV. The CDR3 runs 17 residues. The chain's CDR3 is CASSPVGSGGAGETQYF. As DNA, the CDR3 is TGTGCCAGCAGCCCCGTTGGTAGCGGGGGGGCGGGAGAGACCCAGTACTTC.

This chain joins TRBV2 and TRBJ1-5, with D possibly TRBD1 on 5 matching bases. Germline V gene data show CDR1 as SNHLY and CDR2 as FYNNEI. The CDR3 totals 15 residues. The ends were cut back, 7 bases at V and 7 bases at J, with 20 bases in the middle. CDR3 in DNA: TGTGCCAGCAAGCAGAGGGGAGGGGTAGACCAGCCCCAGCATTTT. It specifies CASKQRGGVDQPQHF.

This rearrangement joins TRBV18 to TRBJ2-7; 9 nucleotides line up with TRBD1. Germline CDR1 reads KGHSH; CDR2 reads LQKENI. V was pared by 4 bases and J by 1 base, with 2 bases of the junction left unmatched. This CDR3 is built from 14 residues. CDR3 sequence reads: CASSQGTGSYEQYF. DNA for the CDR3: TGTGCCAGCTCACAAGGGACAGGGTCCTACGAGCAGTACTTC.

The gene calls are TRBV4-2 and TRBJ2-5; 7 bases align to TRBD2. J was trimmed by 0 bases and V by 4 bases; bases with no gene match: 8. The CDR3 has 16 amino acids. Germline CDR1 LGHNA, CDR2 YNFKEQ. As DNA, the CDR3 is TGTGCCAGCAGCCCGCTGCAGGCGGGGGACCAAGAGACCCAGTACTTC. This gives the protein CASSPLQAGDQETQYF.

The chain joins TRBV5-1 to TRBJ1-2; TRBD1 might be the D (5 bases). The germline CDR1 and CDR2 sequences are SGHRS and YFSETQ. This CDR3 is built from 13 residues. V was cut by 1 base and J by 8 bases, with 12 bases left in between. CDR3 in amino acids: CASSLTRDAGYTF. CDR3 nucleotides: TGCGCCAGCAGCTTGACGCGGGACGCAGGCTACACCTTC.

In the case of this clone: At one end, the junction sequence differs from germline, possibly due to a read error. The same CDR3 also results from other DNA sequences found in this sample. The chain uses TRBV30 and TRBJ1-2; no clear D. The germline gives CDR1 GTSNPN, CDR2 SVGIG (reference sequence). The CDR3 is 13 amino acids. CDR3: CAWSVRGDYGYTF. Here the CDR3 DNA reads TGTGCCTGGAGTGTACGAGGTGACTACGGCTACACCTTC.

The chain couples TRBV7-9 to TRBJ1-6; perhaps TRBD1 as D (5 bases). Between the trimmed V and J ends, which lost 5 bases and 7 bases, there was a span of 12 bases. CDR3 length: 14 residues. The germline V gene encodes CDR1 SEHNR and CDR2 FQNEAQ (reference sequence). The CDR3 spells CASSVQGFNSPLHF. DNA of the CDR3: TGTGCCAGCAGCGTGCAGGGTTTCAATTCACCCCTCCACTTT.

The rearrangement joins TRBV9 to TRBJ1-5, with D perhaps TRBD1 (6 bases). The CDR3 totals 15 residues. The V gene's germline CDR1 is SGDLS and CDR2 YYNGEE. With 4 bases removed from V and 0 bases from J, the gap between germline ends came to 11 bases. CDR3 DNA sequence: TGTGCCAGCAGCCTGACAGGACATAGCAATCAGCCCCAGCATTTT. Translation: CASSLTGHSNQPQHF.